Below are 31 T cell receptor beta chains sequenced from a single sample in a study of memory CD4+ T cells and cytomegalovirus serostatus. TCRdb's table, derived via immunoSEQ multiplex PCR, lists solely in-frame clones and lacks some. Among about 56,000 clones listed, around 79% were seen once. The sort gate was single viable CD3+CD4+CD8-CD45RO+ cells for memory CD4+ T cells. The sequenced material came from memory CD4+ T cells from blood. The receptor set was obtained from an adult in good health and CMV-seropositive.

This chain uses TRBV4-3 with TRBJ2-1, with 7 bases that match TRBD2. This CDR3 is built from 17 residues. V shed 1 base, J shed 3 bases, and the junction held 9 bases outside the gene matches. Germline V gene data show CDR1 as LGHNA and CDR2 as YSLEER. For the CDR3, the DNA is TGCGCCAGCAGCCAAGTTGGCGGGAGCTTGTTCTACAATGAGCAGTTCTTC. Its protein product is CASSQVGGSLFYNEQFF.

The count of this clone is one. Other DNA sequences of this sample code for an identical CDR3. This chain connects TRBV7-2 to TRBJ1-1, with a weak D call TRBD1 (5 bases). With 5 bases removed from V and 4 bases from J, the gap between germline ends came to 11 bases. The germline V gene has CDR1 SGHTA and CDR2 FQGNSA. This CDR3 region has 13 residues. CDR3 amino acids: CASSLTGGTEAFF. The CDR3 nucleotides are TGTGCCAGCAGCCTCACCGGGGGCACTGAAGCTTTCTTT.

The rearrangement joins TRBV4-3 to TRBJ2-5; D gene uncertain. The CDR3 covers 13 residues. Germline CDR1 and CDR2: LGHNA and YSLEER. V was cut by 4 bases and J by 5 bases, with 11 bases left in between. CDR3 sequence: CASSRIGGETQYF. CDR3 DNA: TGCGCCAGCAGCCGAATTGGTGGGGAGACCCAGTACTTC.

The chain carries TRBV4-2 and TRBJ2-3, with D possibly TRBD1 on 6 matching bases. Trimming pared 10 bases from V and 2 bases from J, leaving 16 bases between. Germline CDR1 is LGHNA and CDR2 is YNFKEQ. CDR3 length equals 14 residues. CDR3 sequence: CATARGKPTDTQYF. The DNA of the CDR3 is TGTGCCACCGCAAGGGGGAAACCCACAGATACGCAGTATTTT.

This sequence joins TRBV19 and TRBJ2-5; no definite D call. The DNA end is a closer match to TRBJ2-7, so the J assignment may be wrong. The V gene's germline CDR1 is LNHDA and CDR2 SQIVND (reference sequence). This CDR3 has 14 residues. CDR3: CASSILPGSYEQYF. The CDR3 DNA reads TGTGCCAGTAGTATATTGCCCGGGTCCTACGAGCAGTACTTC.

This clone was recorded a few times. The chain links TRBV11-2 to TRBJ2-3; 9 bases line up with TRBD2. Germline CDR1 reads SGHAT; CDR2 reads FQNNGV. The length of the CDR3 is 16 residues. The V gene end was trimmed by 1 base and the J gene end by 7 bases; junction bases not matched to a gene: 9. The CDR3 region has the DNA TGTGCCAGCAGCTTAGGATCTAGCGGGATTGGTTATACGCAGTATTTT. Translating it yields CASSLGSSGIGYTQYF.

This rearrangement joins TRBV6-5 to TRBJ1-4; the match to TRBD1 covers 9 bases. Losses at the gene ends were 6 bases for V and 4 bases for J; bases not matched to a gene: 6. Per germline, CDR1 MNHEY and CDR2 SVGAGI. The CDR3 sequence is 15 residues long. The CDR3 DNA reads TGTGCCAGCAGATCTACAGGGGGCCTTAATGAAAAACTGTTTTTT. Translation gives CASRSTGGLNEKLFF.

This clone was seen just once. The gene calls are TRBV6-6 and TRBJ2-7, with 8 bases that match TRBD1. The V gene's germline CDR1 is MNHNY and CDR2 SVGAGI (reference sequence). Unmatched junction bases numbered 6, after V lost 6 bases and J lost 5 bases. The CDR3 contains 13 residues. CDR3 in amino acids: CASSPPDRDEQYF. The DNA of the CDR3 is TGTGCCAGCAGCCCACCGGACAGGGACGAGCAGTACTTC.

This clone has just one count. This chain connects TRBV5-4 to TRBJ2-7, with D perhaps TRBD2 (5 bases). This CDR3 comprises 14 residues. Germline CDR1 SGHNT, CDR2 YYREEE (reference sequence). Trimming left V 4 bases short and J 11 bases short, with 22 bases between. The CDR3 spells CASSLDYSFSSEYF. The DNA for the CDR3 is TGTGCCAGCAGCCTCGACTACAGTTTTAGCAGTGAGTACTTC.

The table lists this clone with a few counts. The V gene is TRBV7-2, the J gene TRBJ2-1, with D possibly TRBD1 on 5 matching bases. The CDR3 loop spans 12 amino acids. V gave up 6 bases and J gave up 10 bases, with 13 bases separating them. CDR1 and CDR2 from the germline V gene are SGHTA and FQGNSA. CDR3 bases: TGTGCCAGCAGGGGGCGGAGCCCCGAGCAGTTCTTC. It is translated as CASRGRSPEQFF.

A few counts support this clone. The chain is built from TRBV27 and TRBJ2-7; 7 bases agree with TRBD1. The CDR3 sequence is 15 residues long. J lost 3 bases, V lost 5 bases, and 10 bases had no gene match. Germline V gene data show CDR1 as MNHEY and CDR2 as SMNVEV (reference sequence). The CDR3 loop is CASSEDRPPFYEQYF. As DNA, the CDR3 is TGTGCCAGCAGTGAGGACAGGCCTCCGTTCTACGAGCAGTACTTC.

The rearrangement links TRBV18 to TRBJ1-2; 10 bases align to TRBD1. This CDR3 has 14 amino acids. The J segment lost 6 bases and the V segment lost 4 bases, leaving 5 bases of the junction unmatched. Germline CDR1 and CDR2: KGHSH and LQKENI. The CDR3 protein is CASSLTTGGDGYTF. CDR3 sequence (DNA): TGTGCCAGCTCACTGACGACAGGGGGCGATGGCTACACCTTC.

The J gene is TRBJ1-1, the V gene TRBV7-9, with D hard to call. CDR3 size: 15 residues. The germline V gene has CDR1 SEHNR and CDR2 FQNEAQ (reference sequence). V was trimmed by 10 bases and J by 1 base, leaving 19 bases between them. The CDR3 DNA reads TGTGCCATCCGGGAAGCCGATAATCCGAACACTGAAGCTTTCTTT. It yields the protein CAIREADNPNTEAFF.

The chain employs TRBV18 and TRBJ1-1, with 10 nucleotides matching TRBD1. Germline assignment: CDR1 KGHSH and CDR2 LQKENI. This CDR3 is built from 16 residues. V shed 4 bases, J shed 1 base, and the junction held 6 bases outside the gene matches. The CDR3 region has the DNA TGTGCCAGCTCACTAGGGACAGGGGCCACGAACACTGAAGCTTTCTTT. Protein sequence: CASSLGTGATNTEAFF.

The chain combines TRBV5-1 with TRBJ2-7, with 8 positions matching TRBD1. Trimming cost V 4 bases and J 3 bases; bases outside gene matches: 6. This CDR3 spans 14 amino acids. From germline, CDR1 is SGHRS and CDR2 YFSETQ. The CDR3, as DNA: TGCGCCAGCAGCCCCGCCGGGACAGGCTACGAGCAGTACTTC. It translates to CASSPAGTGYEQYF.

The V gene is TRBV12-5, the J gene TRBJ1-1, with unresolved D. This CDR3 has 13 residues. V was shortened by 1 base and J by 1 base, with 4 bases between the two germline ends. CDR1 is LGHNT and CDR2 is FRNRAP in the germline V gene. The CDR3 spells CASGLGGNTEAFF. The CDR3 DNA follows: TGTGCTAGTGGTTTGGGGGGGAACACTGAAGCTTTCTTT. The entire variable domain, with the rest obtained from reference TRBV12-5 and TRBJ1-1, is as follows: DARVTQTPRHKVTEMGQEVTMRCQPILGHNTVFWYRQTMMQGLELLAYFRNRAPLDDSGMPKDRFSAEMPDATLATLKIQPSEPRDSAVYFCASGLGGNTEAFFGQGTRLTVV.

The genes are TRBV11-3 and TRBJ1-1, with D tentatively TRBD1 (6 bases). Germline V gene data show CDR1 as SGHNT and CDR2 as YENEEA. CDR3 length: 13 amino acids. V shed 5 bases and J shed 2 bases, with 9 bases lying between them. The CDR3 nucleotides read TGTGCCAGCAGCATAGGGGGAAACACTGAAGCTTTCTTT. As protein: CASSIGGNTEAFF.

This chain uses TRBV2 with TRBJ2-5, with a weak D call TRBD2 (6 bases). V dropped 2 bases and J dropped 2 bases, with 12 bases sitting between them. The CDR3 is 15 residues long. Germline V gives CDR1 SNHLY, CDR2 FYNNEI. The chain's CDR3 is CASSEQGLIQETQYF. CDR3 in DNA: TGTGCCAGCAGTGAACAGGGACTGATACAAGAGACCCAGTACTTC.

V usage is TRBV4-3 and J usage is TRBJ2-7; D is undetermined. The V end lost 0 bases, the J end lost 2 bases, and 14 bases lay between the germline ends. The CDR3 loop spans 16 amino acids. The V gene's germline CDR1 is LGHNA and CDR2 YSLEER. CDR3 nucleotide sequence: TGCGCCAGCAGCCAAGATCAGAATAGCCGGACCTACGAGCAGTACTTC. This codes for CASSQDQNSRTYEQYF.

Turning to this clone: The same CDR3 is also encoded by other DNA sequences in this sample. The V and J genes are TRBV7-2 and TRBJ2-7, with 8 bases aligning to TRBD1. J lost 4 bases, V lost 1 base, and 6 bases had no gene match. The CDR3 length is 15 residues. Germline CDR1 SGHTA, CDR2 FQGNSA. For the CDR3, the DNA is TGTGCCAGCAGCTTAGTTGGGACAGGAGATTACGAGCAGTACTTC. Translated: CASSLVGTGDYEQYF.

This sequence joins TRBV5-4 and TRBJ1-1, with 7 bases that match TRBD1. Germline V gives CDR1 SGHNT, CDR2 YYREEE (reference sequence). The V and J ends lost 2 bases and 3 bases, in that order; junction bases with no gene match: 4. The CDR3 has 14 residues. The CDR3 bases are TGTGCCAGCAGCTTAACCACAGGGGACACTGAAGCTTTCTTT. Translation: CASSLTTGDTEAFF.

The CDR3 spells CASWGTVNTEAFF. The CDR3 DNA reads as TGTGCCAGCTGGGGGACAGTGAACACTGAAGCTTTCTTT. The genes are TRBV2 and TRBJ1-1; TRBD1 matches 7 bases. Germline CDR1 and CDR2: SNHLY and FYNNEI. The CDR3 length is 13 residues. V shed 8 bases and J 0 bases; nucleotides not matched to a gene: 3.

The rearrangement uses TRBV28 and TRBJ2-3; D unclear. This CDR3 is 12 amino acids long. In germline, CDR1 is MDHEN, CDR2 SYDVKM. Trimming cost V 6 bases and J 2 bases, with 6 bases left between them. The chain's CDR3 is CASSKFTDTQYF. CDR3 bases: TGTGCCAGCAGCAAATTCACAGATACGCAGTATTTT.

The chain has TRBV19 and TRBJ2-1, with D tentatively TRBD1 (6 bases). Trimming removed 7 bases from V and 4 bases from J, with 14 bases in between. Germline CDR1 reads LNHDA; CDR2 reads SQIVND (reference sequence). This CDR3 region has 14 residues. CDR3: CASTLGGSYNEQFF. CDR3 nucleotide sequence: TGTGCCAGTACTCTAGGGGGTTCGTACAATGAGCAGTTCTTC.

This clone was seen only a few times. The chain joins TRBV15 to TRBJ1-2; a possible D gene is TRBD1 (6 bases). V was cut by 3 bases and J by 1 base, with 12 bases left in between. Germline values: CDR1 LNHNV, CDR2 YYDKDF (reference sequence). The CDR3 runs 15 residues. CDR3 sequence reads: CATSSGGPDNYGYTF. CDR3 nucleotide sequence: TGTGCCACCAGCAGCGGGGGCCCGGATAACTATGGCTACACCTTC.

The rearrangement joins TRBV27 to TRBJ2-7; no reliable D call. V dropped 6 bases and J dropped 2 bases, with 11 bases sitting between them. Germline V gene sequence: CDR1 MNHEY, CDR2 SMNVEV (reference sequence). There are 13 residues in the CDR3. The CDR3 loop is CASSPLPTYEQYF. CDR3 sequence (DNA): TGTGCCAGCAGCCCTCTACCGACCTACGAGCAGTACTTC.

Concerning this clone: Other nucleotide sequences from this sample produce the same CDR3. The rearrangement links TRBV28 to TRBJ2-7; D remains ambiguous. The CDR3 has 12 amino acids. Germline V CDR1 and CDR2: MDHEN, SYDVKM. Trimming stripped 3 bases from V and 3 bases from J, with 6 bases between. The CDR3 spells CASSFQNYEQYF. As DNA, the CDR3 is TGTGCCAGCAGTTTTCAGAACTACGAGCAGTACTTC.

The J gene is TRBJ2-1, the V gene TRBV5-1, with 11 bases lining up with TRBD2. This CDR3 region has 20 residues. Trimming at V came to 1 base and at J to 0 bases, leaving 12 bases not matched to a gene. CDR1 and CDR2 (germline): SGHRS, YFSETQ. CDR3 bases: TGCGCCAGCAGCTTGAAGCCGGGACTAGCGGCTACAAGCTCCTACAATGAGCAGTTCTTC. It is translated as CASSLKPGLAATSSYNEQFF. Drawing the rest from reference TRBV5-1 and TRBJ2-1, the complete variable domain is KAGVTQTPRYLIKTRGQQVTLSCSPISGHRSVSWYQQTPGQGLQFLFEYFSETQRNKGNFPGRFSGRQFSNSRSEMNVSTLELGDSALYLCASSLKPGLAATSSYNEQFFGPGTRLTVL.

The V call is TRBV29-1, the J call TRBJ1-2, with a weak D call TRBD1 (5 bases). Germline loops: CDR1 SQVTM, CDR2 ANQGSEA. The V end was cut by 4 bases, the J end by 4 bases, with 13 bases between. This CDR3 has 13 amino acids. CDR3 residues: CSVAGDLLYGYTF. The CDR3 DNA reads as TGCAGCGTTGCCGGGGACCTCCTCTATGGCTACACCTTC.

The CDR3 DNA reads as TGTGCCACCAATGAAGAGGCGGGTAACCGGCAGTACTTC. Its translation: CATNEEAGNRQYF. The genes are TRBV19 and TRBJ2-7; TRBD2 is a possible D gene (5 bases). Germline CDR1 is LNHDA and CDR2 is SQIVND (reference sequence). Trimming shortened V by 10 bases and J by 9 bases, and 22 bases separated the two germline ends. The CDR3 runs 13 residues.

V usage is TRBV30 and J usage is TRBJ2-7; a weak D match, TRBD2 (6 bases). The V end lost 0 bases, the J end lost 6 bases, and 12 bases lay between the germline ends. The length of the CDR3 is 13 residues. Germline values: CDR1 GTSNPN, CDR2 SVGIG (reference sequence). CDR3 DNA: TGTGCCTGGAGTGTAGGAGGGAACGGCGAGCAGTACTTC. Protein product: CAWSVGGNGEQYF.